Listed below are T cell receptor beta chains from one sample, sequenced in a study of monozygotic twins with inflammatory bowel disease. TCRdb re-called the 5' RACE reads; one entry per CDR3 protein, DNA not given. This repertoire comprises some 160,000 distinct CDR3 sequences; its ten largest clones make up roughly 7.4%. The source material was blood. These receptors originate from a human donor with ulcerative colitis or Crohn's disease, or a healthy co-twin of an affected twin (not recorded which). Both conserved end residues are part of each CDR3.

>TRBV7-2|TRBJ1-2
CASSPRGGGANYGYTF
>TRBV5-5|TRBJ2-4
CASTPPREGGIQYF
>TRBV30|TRBJ1-1
CAWSETGLNTEAFF
>TRBV7-9|TRBJ1-6
CASSRGVEGSPLHF
>TRBV4-3|TRBJ2-2
CASSQLGGGGELFF
>TRBV20-1|TRBJ2-5
CSARYSGGRETQYF
>TRBV5-5|TRBJ1-5
CASRRDGESNQPQHF
>TRBV27|TRBJ1-3
CASSLTRDRGNTIYF
>TRBV20-1|TRBJ1-6
CSARKLGQRSDSPLHF
>TRBV27|TRBJ1-5
CASSFTGQPQHF
>TRBV5-1|TRBJ2-2
CASSPAGVRRTGELFF
>TRBV11-2|TRBJ2-7
CASSLDRDSYEQYF
>TRBV6-1|TRBJ1-1
CASIRSGGNTEAFF
>TRBV5-1|TRBJ2-3
CASSLPGVSTDTQYF
>TRBV20-1|TRBJ1-2
CSARTPGQGTYGYTF
>TRBV3-1|TRBJ1-1
CASNRVGANTEAFF
>TRBV11-2|TRBJ2-7
CASSSVDVSSYEQYF
>TRBV10-3|TRBJ1-1
CAINREPTLNTEAFF
>TRBV18|TRBJ2-7
CASSPERSDEQYF
>TRBV5-1|TRBJ2-3
CASSPFLGGTDTQYF
>TRBV5-1|TRBJ2-1
CASSLRGGPNEQFF
>TRBV30|TRBJ1-5
CAWSVRQGGNQPQHF
>TRBV13|TRBJ2-7
CASSRSGTGAYEQYF
>TRBV9|TRBJ1-1
CASSVVPAARLNTEAFF
>TRBV27|TRBJ1-6
CASPPRRTIYPCNSPLHF
>TRBV9|TRBJ2-5
CASSVDSRETQYF
>TRBV6-5|TRBJ1-1
CASSYSGQPNTEAFF
>TRBV3-1|TRBJ2-5
CASSRGTTTAKTQYF
>TRBV29-1|TRBJ1-4
CSVSDRGLEKLFF
>TRBV20-1|TRBJ1-5
CSAPPGGRAPQHF
>TRBV7-2|TRBJ2-3
CASRRGSGTDTQYF
>TRBV7-2|TRBJ1-6
CASSLVDRFNSPLHF
>TRBV7-3|TRBJ2-3
CASSLMVADTQYF
>TRBV27|TRBJ2-1
CASSTSGVYNEQFF
>TRBV19|TRBJ2-5
CASSRGGNQETQYF
>TRBV6-1|TRBJ2-1
CASRGLAGHNEQFF
>TRBV20-1|TRBJ1-2
CSAPADYNYGYTF
>TRBV5-4|TRBJ1-1
CASTPEGWATEAFF
>TRBV5-1|TRBJ1-5
CASSLGGRGRSPQHF
>TRBV5-4|TRBJ1-2
CASSLEPTNYGYTF
>TRBV12-3/TRBV12-4|TRBJ1-5
CASKTGGASNQPQHF
>TRBV27|TRBJ1-5
CASSQRPSNQPQHF
>TRBV6-5|TRBJ1-4
CASSYPGQGMKGEKLFF
>TRBV19|TRBJ1-5
CASSVRDTRNQPQHF
>TRBV3-1|TRBJ1-1
CASSRLGSNTEAFF